The TCR beta chain described here comes from a study of T cells in localized non-small cell lung cancer. Study-wide points: Of the tissues analyzed, uninvolved adjacent lung showed maximal T cell clonality, greater than tumor. A median of 57 of the top 100 tumor clones appeared in adjacent lung, which was paired and uninvolved.

Produced via immunoSEQ multiplex PCR; TCRdb's table is partial and in-frame only. The data hold over 20,000 clones, with roughly 90% observed a single time. Trimming left V 7 bases short and J 8 bases short, with 14 bases between. CDR3 length equals 12 residues. Per germline, CDR1 SGHTA and CDR2 FQGNSA. With regard to this clone: The antigen is undetermined.

Sequenced material: peripheral blood, taken before any cancer treatment. This chain uses TRBV7-2 with TRBJ1-2; tentative D call: TRBD1 (6 bases). The sequence was obtained from a man between 40 and 69 years old with stage III squamous cell lung carcinoma. CDR3 sequence: CASNPQGQGYTF. The CDR3 DNA reads as TGTGCCAGCAACCCCCAGGGACAAGGCTACACCTTC.